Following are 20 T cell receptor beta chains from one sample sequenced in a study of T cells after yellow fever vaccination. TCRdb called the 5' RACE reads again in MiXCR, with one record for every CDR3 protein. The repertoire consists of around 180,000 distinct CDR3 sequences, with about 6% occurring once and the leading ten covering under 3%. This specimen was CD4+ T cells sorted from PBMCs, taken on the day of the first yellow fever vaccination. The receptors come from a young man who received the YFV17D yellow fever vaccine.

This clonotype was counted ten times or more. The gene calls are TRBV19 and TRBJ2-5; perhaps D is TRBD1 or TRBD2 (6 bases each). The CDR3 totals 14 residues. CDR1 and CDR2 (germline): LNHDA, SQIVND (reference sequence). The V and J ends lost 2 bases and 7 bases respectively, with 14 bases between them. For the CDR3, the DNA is TGTGCCAGTAGTATATCCGGGGGCGACGGGACCCAGTACTTC. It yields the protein CASSISGGDGTQYF. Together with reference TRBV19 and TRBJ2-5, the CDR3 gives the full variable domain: DGGITQSPKYLFRKEGQNVTLSCEQNLNHDAMYWYRQDPGQGLRLIYYSQIVNDFQKGDIAEGYSVSREKKESFPLTVTSAQKNPTAFYLCASSISGGDGTQYFGPGTRLLVL.

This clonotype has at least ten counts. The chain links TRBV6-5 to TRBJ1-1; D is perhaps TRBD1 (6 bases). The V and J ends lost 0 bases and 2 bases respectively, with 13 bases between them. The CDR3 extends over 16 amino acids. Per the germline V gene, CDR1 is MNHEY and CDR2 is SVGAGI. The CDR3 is CASSYSIQGGNTEAFF. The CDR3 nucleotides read TGTGCCAGCAGTTACTCCATACAGGGCGGAAACACTGAAGCTTTCTTT.

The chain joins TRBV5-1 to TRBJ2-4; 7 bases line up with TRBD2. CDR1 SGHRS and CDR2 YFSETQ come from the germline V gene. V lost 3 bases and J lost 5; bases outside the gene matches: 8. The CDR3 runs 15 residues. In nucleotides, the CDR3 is TGCGCCAGCAGCTGGGAGGGCAGGCGGGAAAACATTCAGTACTTC. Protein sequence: CASSWEGRRENIQYF.

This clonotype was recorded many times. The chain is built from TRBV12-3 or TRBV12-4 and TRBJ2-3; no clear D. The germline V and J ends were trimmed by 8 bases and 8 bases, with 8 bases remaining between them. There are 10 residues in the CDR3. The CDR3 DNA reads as TGTGCCAGCGGAGACTTTACGCAGTATTTT. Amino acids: CASGDFTQYF.

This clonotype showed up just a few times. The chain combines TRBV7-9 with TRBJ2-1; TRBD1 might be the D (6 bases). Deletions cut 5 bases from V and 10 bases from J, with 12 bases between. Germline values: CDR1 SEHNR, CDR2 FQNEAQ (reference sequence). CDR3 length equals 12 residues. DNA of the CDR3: TGTGCCAGCAGCGCAGGGGTCGGGGAGCAGTTCTTC. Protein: CASSAGVGEQFF.

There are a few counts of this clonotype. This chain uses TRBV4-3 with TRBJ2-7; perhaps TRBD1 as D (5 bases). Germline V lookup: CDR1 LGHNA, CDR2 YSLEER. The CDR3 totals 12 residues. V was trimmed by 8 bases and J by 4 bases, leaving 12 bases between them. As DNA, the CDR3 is TGCGCCAGCTACCCCCAGGGTTACGAGCAGTACGTC. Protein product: CASYPQGYEQYV.

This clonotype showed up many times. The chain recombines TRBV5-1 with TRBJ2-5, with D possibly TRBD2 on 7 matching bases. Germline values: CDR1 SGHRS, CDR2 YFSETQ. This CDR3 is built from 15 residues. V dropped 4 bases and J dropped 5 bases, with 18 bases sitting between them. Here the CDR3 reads CASSPGAGDWETQYF. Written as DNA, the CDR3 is TGCGCCAGCAGCCCGGGGGCGGGGGACTGGGAGACCCAGTACTTC.

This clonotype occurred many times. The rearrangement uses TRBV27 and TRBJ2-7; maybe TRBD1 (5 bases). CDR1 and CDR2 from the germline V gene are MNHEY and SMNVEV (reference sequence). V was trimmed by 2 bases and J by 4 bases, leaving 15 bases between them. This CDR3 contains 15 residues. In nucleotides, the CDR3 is TGTGCCAGCAGTTTAAGGGGCCGGCTTGCTTACGAGCAGTACTTC. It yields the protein CASSLRGRLAYEQYF.

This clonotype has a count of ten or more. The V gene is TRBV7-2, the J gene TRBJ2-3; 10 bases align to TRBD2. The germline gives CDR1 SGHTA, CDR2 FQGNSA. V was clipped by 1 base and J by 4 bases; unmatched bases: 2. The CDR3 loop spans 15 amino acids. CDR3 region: CASSLVAGGADTQYF. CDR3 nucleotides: TGTGCCAGCAGCTTAGTAGCGGGGGGTGCAGATACGCAGTATTTT.

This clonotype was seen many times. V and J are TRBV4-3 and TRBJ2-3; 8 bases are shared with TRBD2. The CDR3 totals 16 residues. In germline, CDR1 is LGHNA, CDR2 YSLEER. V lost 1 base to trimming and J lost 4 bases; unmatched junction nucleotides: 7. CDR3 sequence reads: CASSQGAAGEADTQYF. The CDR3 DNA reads TGCGCCAGCAGCCAAGGGGCAGCGGGGGAGGCAGATACGCAGTATTTT.

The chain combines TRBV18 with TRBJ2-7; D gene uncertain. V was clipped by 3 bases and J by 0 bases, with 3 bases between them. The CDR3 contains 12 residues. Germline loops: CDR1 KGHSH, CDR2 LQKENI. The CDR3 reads CASSPLSYEQYF. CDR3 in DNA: TGTGCCAGCTCACCGCTCTCCTACGAGCAGTACTTC.

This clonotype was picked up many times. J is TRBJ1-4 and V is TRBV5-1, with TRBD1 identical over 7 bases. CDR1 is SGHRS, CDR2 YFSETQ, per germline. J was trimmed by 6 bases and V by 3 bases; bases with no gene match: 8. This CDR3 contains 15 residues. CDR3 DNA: TGCGCCAGCAGCTCAACGGACAGGTCGGATGAAAAACTGTTTTTT. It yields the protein CASSSTDRSDEKLFF.

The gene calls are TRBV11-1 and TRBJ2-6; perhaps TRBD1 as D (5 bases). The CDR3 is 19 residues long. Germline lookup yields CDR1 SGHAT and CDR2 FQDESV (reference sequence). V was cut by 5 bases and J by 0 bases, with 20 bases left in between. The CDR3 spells CASSPLDSATGSGANVLTF. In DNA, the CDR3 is TGTGCCAGCAGCCCGCTCGACAGTGCGACTGGCTCTGGGGCCAACGTCCTGACTTTC.

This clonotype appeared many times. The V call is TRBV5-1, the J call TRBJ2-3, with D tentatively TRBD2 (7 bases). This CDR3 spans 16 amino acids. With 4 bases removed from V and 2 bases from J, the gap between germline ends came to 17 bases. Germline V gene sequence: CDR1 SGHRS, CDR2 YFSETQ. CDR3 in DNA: TGCGCCAGCAGCAGGGGGGGCCGTTGGGACACAGATACGCAGTATTTT. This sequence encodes CASSRGGRWDTDTQYF. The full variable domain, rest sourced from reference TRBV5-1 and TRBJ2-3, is KAGVTQTPRYLIKTRGQQVTLSCSPISGHRSVSWYQQTPGQGLQFLFEYFSETQRNKGNFPGRFSGRQFSNSRSEMNVSTLELGDSALYLCASSRGGRWDTDTQYFGPGTRLTVL.

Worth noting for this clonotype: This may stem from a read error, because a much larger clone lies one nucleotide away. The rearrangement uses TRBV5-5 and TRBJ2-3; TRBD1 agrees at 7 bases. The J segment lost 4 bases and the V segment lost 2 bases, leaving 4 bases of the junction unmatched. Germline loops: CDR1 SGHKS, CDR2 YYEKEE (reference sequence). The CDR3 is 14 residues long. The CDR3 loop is CASSFDRAADTQYF. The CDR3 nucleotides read TGTGCCAGCAGCTTCGACAGGGCCGCAGATACGCAGTATTTT.

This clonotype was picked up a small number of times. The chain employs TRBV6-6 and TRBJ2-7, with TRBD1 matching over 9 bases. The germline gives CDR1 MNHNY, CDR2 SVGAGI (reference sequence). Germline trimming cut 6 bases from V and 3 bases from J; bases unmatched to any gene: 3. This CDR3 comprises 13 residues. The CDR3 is CASRWDRDYEQYF. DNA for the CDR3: TGTGCCAGCAGGTGGGACAGGGACTACGAGCAGTACTTC.

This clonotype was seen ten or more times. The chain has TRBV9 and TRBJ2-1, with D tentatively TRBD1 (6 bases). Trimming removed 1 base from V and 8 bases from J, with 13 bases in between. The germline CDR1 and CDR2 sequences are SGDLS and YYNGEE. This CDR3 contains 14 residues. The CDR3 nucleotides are TGTGCCAGCAGCGTATATTTTGAGGGGGATGAGCAGTTCTTC. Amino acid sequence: CASSVYFEGDEQFF.

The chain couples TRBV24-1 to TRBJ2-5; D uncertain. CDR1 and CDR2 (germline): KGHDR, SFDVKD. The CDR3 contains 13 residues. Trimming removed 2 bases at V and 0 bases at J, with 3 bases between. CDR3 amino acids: CATSDSYQETQYF. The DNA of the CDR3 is TGTGCCACCAGTGATTCGTACCAAGAGACCCAGTACTTC.

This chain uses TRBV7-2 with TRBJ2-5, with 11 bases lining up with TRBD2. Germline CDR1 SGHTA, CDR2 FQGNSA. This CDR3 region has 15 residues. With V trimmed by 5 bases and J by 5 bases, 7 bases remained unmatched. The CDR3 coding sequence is TGTGCCAGCAGCCCTAGCGGGGGGCGGGGGGAGACCCAGTACTTC. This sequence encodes CASSPSGGRGETQYF.

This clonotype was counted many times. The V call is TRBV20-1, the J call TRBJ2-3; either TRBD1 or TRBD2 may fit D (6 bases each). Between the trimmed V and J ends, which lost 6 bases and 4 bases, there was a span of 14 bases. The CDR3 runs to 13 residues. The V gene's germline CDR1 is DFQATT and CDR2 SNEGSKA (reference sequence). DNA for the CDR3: TGCAGTGCAAACGGGGGCGGGCCAGATACGCAGTATTTT. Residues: CSANGGGPDTQYF.